This T cell receptor beta chain is from a study of T cells after yellow fever vaccination. This clonotype has more than one count but fewer than ten. The CDR3 runs to 14 residues. The junction had 7 bases not matched to a gene; V was cut back by 4 bases and J by 5 bases. CDR1 is ENHRY and CDR2 is SYGVKD in the germline V gene. TCRdb recomputed calls from the 5' RACE reads with MiXCR, one row per CDR3 protein. The data show about 350,000 distinct CDR3 sequences, around 12% seen once. This receptor was taken from a man between 18 and 29 years old who received the YFV17D yellow fever vaccine. The chain uses TRBV10-3 and TRBJ2-5; 7 nucleotides agree with TRBD2. The sequencing used CD4+ T cells sorted from PBMCs, collected 15 days after the yellow fever booster vaccination. CDR3 sequence: CAISGSGGGETQYF. CDR3 nucleotides: TGTGCCATCAGTGGGTCGGGGGGAGGCGAGACCCAGTACTTC.